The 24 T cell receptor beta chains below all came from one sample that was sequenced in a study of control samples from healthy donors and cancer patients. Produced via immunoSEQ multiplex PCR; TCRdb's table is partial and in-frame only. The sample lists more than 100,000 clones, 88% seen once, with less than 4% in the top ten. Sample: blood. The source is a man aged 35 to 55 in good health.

The CDR3 DNA is TGTGCCTGGAGTGTACGTCTCGGCTACACCTTC. Its protein is CAWSVRLGYTF. This chain joins TRBV30 and TRBJ1-2; D ambiguous. Trimming shortened V by 0 bases and J by 8 bases, and 7 bases separated the two germline ends. There are 11 residues in the CDR3. The germline CDR1 and CDR2 sequences are GTSNPN and SVGIG (reference sequence).

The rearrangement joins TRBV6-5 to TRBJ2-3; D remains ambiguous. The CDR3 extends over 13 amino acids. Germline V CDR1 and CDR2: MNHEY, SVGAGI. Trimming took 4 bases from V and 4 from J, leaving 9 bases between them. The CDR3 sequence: CASSWTFADTQYF. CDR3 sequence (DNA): TGTGCCAGCAGTTGGACGTTCGCAGATACGCAGTATTTT.

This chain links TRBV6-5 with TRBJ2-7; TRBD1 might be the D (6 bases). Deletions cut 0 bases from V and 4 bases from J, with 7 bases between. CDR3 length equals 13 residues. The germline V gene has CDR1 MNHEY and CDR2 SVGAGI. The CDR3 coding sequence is TGTGCCAGCAGTTACTCGAGGGGGTACGAGCAGTACTTC. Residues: CASSYSRGYEQYF.

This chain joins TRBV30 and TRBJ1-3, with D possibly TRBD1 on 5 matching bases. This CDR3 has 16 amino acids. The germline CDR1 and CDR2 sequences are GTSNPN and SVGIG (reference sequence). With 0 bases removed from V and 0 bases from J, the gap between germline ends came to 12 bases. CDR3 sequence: CAWSVAQGFSGNTIYF. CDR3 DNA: TGTGCCTGGAGTGTGGCCCAGGGTTTCTCTGGAAACACCATATATTTT.

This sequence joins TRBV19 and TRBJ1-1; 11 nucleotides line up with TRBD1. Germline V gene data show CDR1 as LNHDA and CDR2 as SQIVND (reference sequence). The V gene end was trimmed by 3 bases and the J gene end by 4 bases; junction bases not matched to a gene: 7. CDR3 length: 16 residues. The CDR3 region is CASSILRTGGLTEAFF. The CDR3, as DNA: TGTGCCAGTAGTATTCTACGGACAGGGGGCCTCACTGAAGCTTTCTTT.

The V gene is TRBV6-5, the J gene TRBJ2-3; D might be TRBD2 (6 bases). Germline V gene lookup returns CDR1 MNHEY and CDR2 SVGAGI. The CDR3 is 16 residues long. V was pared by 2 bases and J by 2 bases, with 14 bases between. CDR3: CASSYGRESYTDTQYF. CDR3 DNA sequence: TGTGCCAGCAGTTACGGACGGGAGAGTTACACAGATACGCAGTATTTT.

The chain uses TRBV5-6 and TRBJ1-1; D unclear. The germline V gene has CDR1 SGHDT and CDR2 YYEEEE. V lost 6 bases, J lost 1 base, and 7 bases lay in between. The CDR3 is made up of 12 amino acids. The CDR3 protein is CASTAGNTEAFF. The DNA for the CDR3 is TGTGCCAGCACCGCAGGGAACACTGAAGCTTTCTTT.

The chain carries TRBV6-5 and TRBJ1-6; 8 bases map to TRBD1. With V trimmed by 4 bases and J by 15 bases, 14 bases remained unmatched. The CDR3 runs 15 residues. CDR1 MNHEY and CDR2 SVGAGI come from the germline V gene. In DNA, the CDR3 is TGTGCCAGCAGTTCTCCCGGGACAGGCTATCTTGTCCTCCACTTT. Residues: CASSSPGTGYLVLHF.

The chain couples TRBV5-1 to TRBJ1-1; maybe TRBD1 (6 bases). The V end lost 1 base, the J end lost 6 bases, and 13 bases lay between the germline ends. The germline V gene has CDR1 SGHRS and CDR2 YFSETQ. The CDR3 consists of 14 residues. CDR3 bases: TGCGCCAGCAGCTTGTTGGGGGCGGGGGCTGAAGCTTTCTTT. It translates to CASSLLGAGAEAFF.

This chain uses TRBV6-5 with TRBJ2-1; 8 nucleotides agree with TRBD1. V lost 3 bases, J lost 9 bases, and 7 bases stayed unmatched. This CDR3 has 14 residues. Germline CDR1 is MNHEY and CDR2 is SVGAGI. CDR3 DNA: TGTGCCAGCAGTTATCAGGGGGCGCAGGGTGAGCAGTTCTTC. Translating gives CASSYQGAQGEQFF.

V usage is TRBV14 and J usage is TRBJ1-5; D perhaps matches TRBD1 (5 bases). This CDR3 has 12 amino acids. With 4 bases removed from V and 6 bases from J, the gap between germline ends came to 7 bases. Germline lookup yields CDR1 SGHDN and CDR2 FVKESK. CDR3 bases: TGTGCCAGCAGCCTAGGGGCTCAGCCCCAGCATTTT. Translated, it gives CASSLGAQPQHF.

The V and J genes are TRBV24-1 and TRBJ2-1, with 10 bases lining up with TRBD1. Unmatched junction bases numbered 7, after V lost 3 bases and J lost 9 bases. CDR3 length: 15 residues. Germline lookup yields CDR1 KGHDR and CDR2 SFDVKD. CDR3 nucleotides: TGTGCCACCAGTGATCCAGGGACAGGGGACTTTGAGCAGTTCTTC. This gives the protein CATSDPGTGDFEQFF.

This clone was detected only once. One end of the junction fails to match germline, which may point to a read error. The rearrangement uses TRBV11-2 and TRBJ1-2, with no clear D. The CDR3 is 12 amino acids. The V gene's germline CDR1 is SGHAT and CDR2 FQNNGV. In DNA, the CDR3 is TGTGCCAGCAGCTTAGGAGAGCCGGGTTACTCCTTC. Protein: CASSLGEPGYSF.

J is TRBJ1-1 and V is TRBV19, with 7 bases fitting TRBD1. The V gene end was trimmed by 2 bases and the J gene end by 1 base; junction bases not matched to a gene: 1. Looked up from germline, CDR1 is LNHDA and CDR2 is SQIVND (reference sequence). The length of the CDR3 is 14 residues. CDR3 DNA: TGTGCCAGTAGTATAAGGGGGCCGAACACTGAAGCTTTCTTT. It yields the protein CASSIRGPNTEAFF.

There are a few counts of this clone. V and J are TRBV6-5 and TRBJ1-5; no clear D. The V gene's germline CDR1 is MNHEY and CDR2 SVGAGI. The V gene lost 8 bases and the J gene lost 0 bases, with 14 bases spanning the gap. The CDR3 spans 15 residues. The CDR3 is CASCWGIYSNQPQHF. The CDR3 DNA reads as TGTGCCAGCTGTTGGGGAATTTATAGCAATCAGCCCCAGCATTTT.

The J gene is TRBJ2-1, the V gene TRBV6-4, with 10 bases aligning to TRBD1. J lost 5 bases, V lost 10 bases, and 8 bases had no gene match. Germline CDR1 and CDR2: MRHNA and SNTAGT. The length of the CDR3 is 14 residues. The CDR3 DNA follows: TGTGCCACCGGGACAGGGGAAGGGAACAATGAGCAGTTCTTC. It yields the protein CATGTGEGNNEQFF.

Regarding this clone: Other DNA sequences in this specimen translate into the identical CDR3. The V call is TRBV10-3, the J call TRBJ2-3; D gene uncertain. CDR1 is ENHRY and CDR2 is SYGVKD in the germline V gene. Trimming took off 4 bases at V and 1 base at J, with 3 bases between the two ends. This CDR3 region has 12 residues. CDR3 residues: CAISGGTDTQYF. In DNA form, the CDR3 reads TGTGCCATCAGTGGGGGCACAGATACGCAGTATTTT.

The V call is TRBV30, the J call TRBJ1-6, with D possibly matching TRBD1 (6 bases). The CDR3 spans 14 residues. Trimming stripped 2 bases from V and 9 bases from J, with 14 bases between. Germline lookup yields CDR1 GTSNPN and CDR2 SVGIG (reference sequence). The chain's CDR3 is CAWSLTGISSPLHF. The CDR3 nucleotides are TGTGCCTGGAGTCTCACAGGGATAAGTTCACCCCTCCACTTT.

The DNA for the CDR3 is TGTGCCACCAGGGAGGGAGGGGATCAGCCCCAGCATTTT. It specifies CATREGGDQPQHF. This rearrangement joins TRBV24-1 to TRBJ1-5; tentatively, D is TRBD1 (5 bases). This CDR3 is built from 13 residues. V was cut by 7 bases and J by 5 bases, with 11 bases left in between. Looked up from germline, CDR1 is KGHDR and CDR2 is SFDVKD.

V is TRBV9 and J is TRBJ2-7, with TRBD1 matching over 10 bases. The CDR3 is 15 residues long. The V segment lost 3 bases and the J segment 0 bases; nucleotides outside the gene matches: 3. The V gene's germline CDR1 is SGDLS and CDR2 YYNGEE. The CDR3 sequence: CASSATGGLSYEQYF. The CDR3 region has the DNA TGTGCCAGCAGCGCGACAGGGGGCCTCTCCTACGAGCAGTACTTC. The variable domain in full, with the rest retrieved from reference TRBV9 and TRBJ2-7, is DSGVTQTPKHLITATGQRVTLRCSPRSGDLSVYWYQQSLDQGLQFLIQYYNGEERAKGNILERFSAQQFPDLHSELNLSSLELGDSALYFCASSATGGLSYEQYFGPGTRLTVT.

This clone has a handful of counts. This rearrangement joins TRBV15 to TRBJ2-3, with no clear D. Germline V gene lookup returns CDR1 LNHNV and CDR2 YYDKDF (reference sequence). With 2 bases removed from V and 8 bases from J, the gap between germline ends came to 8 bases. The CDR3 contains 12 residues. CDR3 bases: TGTGCCACCAGCAGACCTCCTTCTACGCAGTATTTT. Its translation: CATSRPPSTQYF.

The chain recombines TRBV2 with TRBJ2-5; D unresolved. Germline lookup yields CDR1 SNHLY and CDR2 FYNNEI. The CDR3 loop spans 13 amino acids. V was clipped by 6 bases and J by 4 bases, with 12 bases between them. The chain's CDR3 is CASSAYWGETQYF. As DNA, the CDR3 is TGTGCCAGCAGCGCCTATTGGGGAGAGACCCAGTACTTC. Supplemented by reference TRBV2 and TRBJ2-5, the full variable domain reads EPEVTQTPSHQVTQMGQEVILRCVPISNHLYFYWYRQILGQKVEFLVSFYNNEISEKSEIFDDQFSVERPDGSNFTLKIRSTKLEDSAMYFCASSAYWGETQYFGPGTRLLVL.

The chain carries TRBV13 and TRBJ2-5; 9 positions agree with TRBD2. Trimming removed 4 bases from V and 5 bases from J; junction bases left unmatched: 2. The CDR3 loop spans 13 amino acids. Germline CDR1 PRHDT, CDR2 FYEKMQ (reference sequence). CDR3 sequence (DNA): TGTGCCAGCAGCTCGAGCGGGGGGGAGACCCAGTACTTC. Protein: CASSSSGGETQYF.

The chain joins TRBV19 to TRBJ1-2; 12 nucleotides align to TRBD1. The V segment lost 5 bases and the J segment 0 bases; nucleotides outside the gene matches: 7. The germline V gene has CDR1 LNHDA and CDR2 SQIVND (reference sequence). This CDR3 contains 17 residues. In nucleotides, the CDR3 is TGTGCCAGTAGTTCCCGGGACAGGGGGCTTTCTAACTATGGCTACACCTTC. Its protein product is CASSSRDRGLSNYGYTF.